These 13 T cell receptor beta chains share one sample of origin, sequenced in a study of memory CD4+ T cells and cytomegalovirus serostatus. The data were produced by immunoSEQ multiplex PCR, yet TCRdb's version contains in-frame clones alone and is incomplete. The sample yields about 52,000 clones, 60% to 85% seen once. Single viable CD3+CD4+CD8-CD45RO+ cells were sorted as the memory CD4+ T cells. Sequencing was performed on memory CD4+ T cells from blood. The receptors originated from an adult in good health and CMV-seropositive.

This clone was detected a few times. The chain has TRBV10-2 and TRBJ2-7; D remains unclear. Germline loops: CDR1 WSHSY, CDR2 SAAADI. Trimming pared 4 bases from V and 5 bases from J, leaving 9 bases between. The CDR3 totals 12 residues. The CDR3 is CASSGYGDEQYF. In nucleotides, the CDR3 is TGCGCCAGCAGTGGATATGGCGACGAGCAGTACTTC.

This clone has more than one count but fewer than ten. The V call is TRBV2, the J call TRBJ2-7, with D possibly TRBD2 on 6 matching bases. Trimming stripped 5 bases from V and 6 bases from J, with 17 bases between. The germline V gene encodes CDR1 SNHLY and CDR2 FYNNEI. The CDR3 totals 14 residues. CDR3 sequence (DNA): TGTGCCAGCAGTACCATGGCGGGGATCGCCGAGCAGTACTTC. Translation gives CASSTMAGIAEQYF.

The CDR3 DNA reads as TGTGCCAGCAGCTTCACAGGGCTCTATGGCTACACCTTC. Translation gives CASSFTGLYGYTF. The chain uses TRBV6-5 and TRBJ1-2; TRBD1 might be the D (6 bases). The length of the CDR3 is 13 residues. Trimming stripped 6 bases from V and 4 bases from J, with 12 bases between. Germline CDR1 is MNHEY and CDR2 is SVGAGI.

The chain joins TRBV30 to TRBJ1-3; D remains ambiguous. The CDR3 is 13 amino acids. The germline CDR1 and CDR2 sequences are GTSNPN and SVGIG (reference sequence). The germline V and J ends were trimmed by 3 bases and 3 bases, with 9 bases remaining between them. CDR3 sequence (DNA): TGTGCCTGGAGGCGTAAAGGTGGAAACACCATATATTTT. Translated, it gives CAWRRKGGNTIYF.

The CDR3 loop reads CASSPSAVSSREGQFF. The CDR3 bases are TGTGCCAGCAGCCCCTCGGCTGTATCCTCGCGGGAAGGGCAGTTCTTC. The V gene is TRBV11-2, the J gene TRBJ2-1; tentative D call: TRBD2 (6 bases). CDR3 length equals 16 residues. Germline values: CDR1 SGHAT, CDR2 FQNNGV. Trimming cost V 5 bases and J 12 bases, with 26 bases left between them.

The chain links TRBV7-3 to TRBJ2-6, with 9 bases lining up with TRBD1. The CDR3 is 17 residues long. Unmatched junction bases numbered 7, after V lost 4 bases and J lost 3 bases. The germline gives CDR1 SGHTA, CDR2 FQGTGA. In nucleotides, the CDR3 is TGTGCCAGCAGCTCGGACAGGGGAATTGGTGGGGCCAACGTCCTGACTTTC. It specifies CASSSDRGIGGANVLTF.

The chain has TRBV5-1 and TRBJ2-5; no clear D gene. The CDR3 spans 12 residues. The germline V gene encodes CDR1 SGHRS and CDR2 YFSETQ. With 2 bases removed from V and 4 bases from J, the gap between germline ends came to 6 bases. DNA for the CDR3: TGCGCCAGCAGCTTATCTTCAGAGACCCAGTACTTC. This gives the protein CASSLSSETQYF.

The CDR3 reads CATSRTGGNQPQHF. In nucleotides, the CDR3 is TGTGCCACCTCCCGGACAGGGGGCAATCAGCCCCAGCATTTT. V is TRBV28 and J is TRBJ1-5, with 9 bases aligning to TRBD1. Germline trimming cut 10 bases from V and 2 bases from J; bases unmatched to any gene: 6. The length of the CDR3 is 14 residues. The germline V gene has CDR1 MDHEN and CDR2 SYDVKM.

The chain links TRBV18 to TRBJ2-5; 7 nucleotides align to TRBD2. Per the germline V gene, CDR1 is KGHSH and CDR2 is LQKENI. The V gene end was trimmed by 2 bases and the J gene end by 2 bases; junction bases not matched to a gene: 5. This CDR3 is built from 15 residues. The CDR3 DNA is TGTGCCAGCTCACCAGCTAGCGGACCTCAAGAGACCCAGTACTTC. Translation gives CASSPASGPQETQYF. The full variable domain, its missing parts supplied by reference TRBV18 and TRBJ2-5, is NAGVMQNPRHLVRRRGQEARLRCSPMKGHSHVYWYRQLPEEGLKFMVYLQKENIIDESGMPKERFSAEFPKEGPSILRIQQVVRGDSAAYFCASSPASGPQETQYFGPGTRLLVL.

The chain couples TRBV27 to TRBJ2-7, with D possibly being TRBD2 (5 bases). The CDR3 length is 14 residues. The V and J ends lost 6 bases and 2 bases respectively, with 14 bases between them. Germline lookup yields CDR1 MNHEY and CDR2 SMNVEV (reference sequence). The CDR3 DNA is TGTGCCAGCAGCGGAGCACGGGATCCCTACGAGCAGTACTTC. Translating it yields CASSGARDPYEQYF.

The chain joins TRBV14 to TRBJ2-7; 8 nucleotides agree with TRBD1. CDR3 length equals 14 residues. The germline V gene has CDR1 SGHDN and CDR2 FVKESK. The junction had 3 bases not matched to a gene; V was cut back by 2 bases and J by 3 bases. The CDR3 nucleotides are TGTGCCAGCAGCCAATCAACAGGGGGCTACGAGCAGTACTTC. Its translation: CASSQSTGGYEQYF. Based on the CDR3 plus reference TRBV14 and TRBJ2-7, the full variable domain is EAGVTQFPSHSVIEKGQTVTLRCDPISGHDNLYWYRRVMGKEIKFLLHFVKESKQDESGMPNNRFLAERTGGTYSTLKVQPAELEDSGVYFCASSQSTGGYEQYFGPGTRLTVT.

The rearrangement joins TRBV28 to TRBJ2-7; D remains ambiguous. The V gene lost 2 bases and the J gene lost 1 base, with 6 bases spanning the gap. The CDR3 totals 13 residues. Looked up from germline, CDR1 is MDHEN and CDR2 is SYDVKM. The CDR3 DNA is TGTGCCAGCAGTTTACAGGTATCCTACGAGCAGTACTTC. The encoded protein is CASSLQVSYEQYF.

This chain joins TRBV6-5 and TRBJ2-2, with D possibly TRBD1 on 5 matching bases. The CDR3 sequence is 15 residues long. V was cut by 2 bases and J by 5 bases, with 12 bases left in between. Germline loops: CDR1 MNHEY, CDR2 SVGAGI. In nucleotides, the CDR3 is TGTGCCAGCAGTTACCGACAGATCGGGACCGGGGAGCTGTTTTTT. Translation: CASSYRQIGTGELFF.